Each of the 16 T cell receptor beta chains below was sequenced from the same sample in a study of cytomegalovirus exposure and HLA in healthy donors. The PCR was carried out with 60 Vbeta primers and 13 Jbeta primers. Assay used: immunoSEQ multiplex PCR; TCRdb lists only in-frame clones, some missing. The sample yields about 78,000 clones, 55% to 85% seen once. Sequencing was performed on PBMCs. These receptors all stem from a woman aged 40 to 50 in good health and CMV-seropositive.

In its sample, this clone was seen a few times. This chain joins TRBV6-6 and TRBJ1-1, with D uncertain. This CDR3 has 14 amino acids. The V and J ends lost 2 bases and 1 base respectively, with 8 bases between them. CDR1 MNHNY and CDR2 SVGAGI come from the germline V gene (reference sequence). The CDR3 DNA reads as TGTGCCAGCAGTTACAGTCAGGAGAACACTGAAGCTTTCTTT. It is translated as CASSYSQENTEAFF.

The chain uses TRBV4-2 and TRBJ2-5; D possibly corresponds to TRBD1 (6 bases). CDR3 length: 16 residues. V was trimmed by 0 bases and J by 2 bases, leaving 13 bases between them. From germline, CDR1 is LGHNA and CDR2 YNFKEQ. CDR3 sequence: CASSQDRGGTQETQYF. CDR3 DNA sequence: TGTGCCAGCAGCCAAGACCGTGGGGGCACACAAGAGACCCAGTACTTC.

V and J are TRBV6-5 and TRBJ2-5; 14 bases agree with TRBD2. V was clipped by 8 bases and J by 5 bases; unmatched bases: 1. From germline, CDR1 is MNHEY and CDR2 SVGAGI. This CDR3 region has 13 residues. CDR3 in DNA: TGTGCCAGCCGACTAGCGGGGGGGGAGACCCAGTACTTC. Amino acids: CASRLAGGETQYF.

The gene calls are TRBV5-4 and TRBJ1-4; 7 bases align to TRBD1. Germline-derived CDR1 and CDR2 are SGHNT and YYREEE (reference sequence). V gave up 4 bases and J gave up 4 bases; unmatched junction bases: 7. The length of the CDR3 is 15 residues. CDR3 protein: CASSDRTGSNEKLFF. Here the CDR3 DNA reads TGTGCCAGCAGCGACCGGACAGGAAGTAATGAAAAACTGTTTTTT. The whole variable domain, remainder taken from reference TRBV5-4 and TRBJ1-4, is ETGVTQSPTHLIKTRGQQVTLRCSSQSGHNTVSWYQQALGQGPQFIFQYYREEENGRGNFPPRFSGLQFPNYSSELNVNALELDDSALYLCASSDRTGSNEKLFFGSGTQLSVL.

J is TRBJ1-1 and V is TRBV7-8, with 8 positions matching TRBD1. The CDR3 runs 16 residues. Germline CDR1 SGHVS, CDR2 FQNEAQ. The J segment lost 4 bases and the V segment lost 4 bases, leaving 11 bases of the junction unmatched. This CDR3 is CASSSTRQGRRTEAFF. In nucleotides, the CDR3 is TGTGCCAGCAGCTCCACCCGACAGGGGAGGCGCACTGAAGCTTTCTTT.

J is TRBJ2-6 and V is TRBV7-2; D is unclear. The CDR3 is 15 residues long. The V and J ends lost 1 base and 0 bases respectively, with 4 bases between them. The germline gives CDR1 SGHTA, CDR2 FQGNSA. CDR3 loop: CASSLDFSGANVLTF. CDR3 sequence (DNA): TGTGCCAGCAGCTTAGACTTCTCTGGGGCCAACGTCCTGACTTTC.

The rearrangement joins TRBV9 to TRBJ2-1; 9 positions agree with TRBD2. This CDR3 comprises 19 residues. Germline CDR1 and CDR2: SGDLS and YYNGEE. The trim removed 0 bases at V and 0 bases at J, leaving 10 bases unmatched. The CDR3 protein is CASSVGAGGAGSSYNEQFF. The CDR3 DNA is TGTGCCAGCAGCGTAGGAGCGGGGGGCGCCGGAAGCTCCTACAATGAGCAGTTCTTC. The complete variable domain, with remaining parts taken from reference TRBV9 and TRBJ2-1, reads DSGVTQTPKHLITATGQRVTLRCSPRSGDLSVYWYQQSLDQGLQFLIQYYNGEERAKGNILERFSAQQFPDLHSELNLSSLELGDSALYFCASSVGAGGAGSSYNEQFFGPGTRLTVL.

The V and J genes are TRBV5-1 and TRBJ2-5, with TRBD1 matching over 8 bases. CDR1 and CDR2 (germline): SGHRS, YFSETQ. This CDR3 has 15 amino acids. J gave up 1 base and V 4 bases, and 6 bases lay outside the gene matches. CDR3 nucleotide sequence: TGCGCCAGCAGCAGAGGGACAGGCTTCCAAGAGACCCAGTACTTC. Residues: CASSRGTGFQETQYF.

The CDR3 DNA reads TGTGCCAGCAGAACGAGCTCAGAGGGAACTGGAAACACCATATATTTT. It is translated as CASRTSSEGTGNTIYF. The chain employs TRBV2 and TRBJ1-3; D gene ambiguous. V lost 6 bases and J lost 2, with 17 bases in between. The germline V gene has CDR1 SNHLY and CDR2 FYNNEI. This CDR3 region has 16 residues.

This chain links TRBV6-1 with TRBJ1-6; TRBD1 matches at 8 bases. The CDR3 sequence is 13 residues long. The ends lost 7 bases at V and 7 bases at J; junction bases unmatched: 3. Per germline, CDR1 MNHNS and CDR2 SASEGT. The CDR3, as DNA: TGTGCCAGCACTAGGACAGGGAATTCACCCCTCCACTTT. Translation gives CASTRTGNSPLHF.

This clone appeared a few times. The CDR3 DNA sequence: TGTGCCACTAACGTAAATGGCAGGGGAGAGACCCAGTACTTC. Protein: CATNVNGRGETQYF. The chain uses TRBV28 and TRBJ2-5, with D maybe TRBD1 (6 bases). Germline-derived CDR1 and CDR2 are MDHEN and SYDVKM. The CDR3 spans 14 residues. V was cut by 10 bases and J by 4 bases, with 19 bases left in between. The variable domain in full, completed from reference TRBV28 and TRBJ2-5, reads DVKVTQSSRYLVKRTGEKVFLECVQDMDHENMFWYRQDPGLGLRLIYFSYDVKMKEKGDIPEGYSVSREKKERFSLILESASTNQTSMYLCATNVNGRGETQYFGPGTRLLVL.

The gene calls are TRBV6-6 and TRBJ1-2, with TRBD1 matching 7 bases. The CDR3 runs to 13 residues. V trimming: 2 bases; J trimming: 4 bases; junction bases outside the gene matches: 1. Germline assignment: CDR1 MNHNY and CDR2 SVGAGI (reference sequence). CDR3 loop: CASSYGDSYGYTF. The CDR3 bases are TGTGCCAGCAGTTACGGGGACAGCTATGGCTACACCTTC.

This clone was counted at least ten times. This chain joins TRBV6-6 and TRBJ1-2; 8 bases align to TRBD1. This CDR3 is 14 amino acids long. Germline V gene lookup returns CDR1 MNHNY and CDR2 SVGAGI (reference sequence). V dropped 6 bases and J dropped 2; count of bases not matched to a gene: 5. Here the CDR3 reads CASSPRDRNYGYTF. The DNA for the CDR3 is TGTGCCAGCAGCCCCCGGGACAGGAACTATGGCTACACCTTC.

The chain has TRBV5-4 and TRBJ2-5, with 10 bases that match TRBD1. The CDR3 totals 14 residues. Unmatched junction bases numbered 9, after V lost 9 bases and J lost 4 bases. Germline CDR1 SGHNT, CDR2 YYREEE (reference sequence). The CDR3 reads CAISRQGAAETQYF. CDR3 nucleotides: TGTGCCATCTCCCGACAGGGGGCGGCAGAGACCCAGTACTTC.

This clone has just a few counts. The chain carries TRBV4-2 and TRBJ1-5; weak D call: TRBD1 (5 bases). The V end lost 0 bases, the J end lost 6 bases, and 12 bases lay between the germline ends. The CDR3 loop spans 15 amino acids. Germline V gives CDR1 LGHNA, CDR2 YNFKEQ. CDR3 sequence reads: CASSQDSGPVQPQHF. The CDR3, as DNA: TGTGCCAGCAGCCAAGATTCAGGGCCGGTTCAGCCCCAGCATTTT.

The chain recombines TRBV2 with TRBJ2-7; 10 bases match TRBD2. This CDR3 has 15 amino acids. After removal of 5 bases from V and 4 bases from J, the junction contained 8 bases not matched to a gene. Germline CDR1 is SNHLY and CDR2 is FYNNEI. The CDR3 nucleotides are TGTGCCAGCAGTCCTCTGAGCGGGGGGGCGTACGAGCAGTACTTC. Residues: CASSPLSGGAYEQYF. The full variable domain, rest sourced from reference TRBV2 and TRBJ2-7, is EPEVTQTPSHQVTQMGQEVILRCVPISNHLYFYWYRQILGQKVEFLVSFYNNEISEKSEIFDDQFSVERPDGSNFTLKIRSTKLEDSAMYFCASSPLSGGAYEQYFGPGTRLTVT.